This T cell receptor (beta chain) was found in a study of blood T cell repertoires in COVID-19. Study summary: Both acute and convalescent COVID-19 samples were obtained from the United States, Italy and Spain.

Adults between about 18 and 95 years of age took part from about 24 US areas. TCRdb's copy holds only in-frame clones and misses some; the assay was immunoSEQ multiplex PCR. The table has 350,000 to 400,000 clones, more than 75% seen once. J was trimmed by 2 bases and V by 5 bases; bases with no gene match: 10. Germline values: CDR1 SGHNT, CDR2 YYREEE (reference sequence). The CDR3 is 19 amino acids. The chain carries TRBV5-4 and TRBJ2-1, with 16 bases matching TRBD2. The TCR comes from a man in his forties in a cohort exposed to, infected with or recovered from COVID-19 (not recorded which). Sequenced material: PBMCs or T cells enriched from blood (not recorded which). The CDR3 DNA reads as TGTGCCAGCAGTGATCCGGGACTAGCGGGAGGGGGAACCTACAATGAGCAGTTCTTC. It codes for CASSDPGLAGGGTYNEQFF.